This T cell receptor (beta chain) was sequenced in a study of blood T cell repertoires in COVID-19. About the study: Researchers got acute and convalescent COVID-19 samples from the United States, Italy and Spain. From T cells, B-cell-depleted T cells, or PBMCs came the material, which was cDNA or gDNA.

Authors' data handling: Amplification from reference gene primers served as the basis for estimated nucleated cell counts. Assay: immunoSEQ multiplex PCR; the TCRdb copy retains only in-frame clones and omits some. V and J calls and clone size follow that table, whereas D and trimming were derived from the DNA. Of some 200,000 clones listed, roughly 94% are singletons. Patients at the Seattle site were enrolled during active infection and followed longitudinally. The clonotype originates from a man aged 25-40 years with COVID-19, enrolled during active disease. The sequenced material came from peripheral blood.

The DNA for the CDR3 is TGTGCCAGTAGTATCCCCTGGCAGGGCGGCAATCAGCCCCAGCATTTT. It specifies CASSIPWQGGNQPQHF. The V gene is TRBV19, the J gene TRBJ1-5; a possible D gene is TRBD1 (5 bases). CDR1 is LNHDA and CDR2 is SQIVND in the germline V gene (reference sequence). V lost 3 bases to trimming and J lost 2 bases, with 14 bases between them. The CDR3 length is 16 residues.